The T cell receptor (beta chain) described here comes from a study of PD-1 blockade in classical Hodgkin lymphoma. Regarding the study as a whole: Newly diagnosed and completely responding patients shared comparable baseline diversity. When set against healthy donors, newly diagnosed patients were reported to show lower baseline TCR diversity. Anyone who began nivolumab under 1 year after ASCT was excluded.

Regarding this clone: The antigen is unknown.

The time point denotes: cycle 4 day 1 (C4D1), after more than five weeks of nivolumab. Brentuximab vedotin exposure varied, and every patient relapsed after autologous stem cell transplantation. With magnetic negative selection, CD4+ T cells were purified from PBMCs that had been thawed. Trimming left V 5 bases short and J 8 bases short, with 21 bases between. The germline gives CDR1 MDHEN, CDR2 SYDVKM. The CDR3 covers 15 residues. Assay used: immunoSEQ multiplex PCR; TCRdb lists only in-frame clones, some missing. This sample has about 12,000 clones, with about 88% found just once. This receptor was obtained from a human donor with classical Hodgkin lymphoma. The rearrangement uses TRBV28 and TRBJ1-2, with no clear D. The sample here was CD4+ T cells from blood, taken before the fourth cycle of nivolumab. The CDR3 sequence is CASSLFTRYLEGYTF. Written as DNA, the CDR3 is TGTGCCAGCAGTCTTTTTACCCGGTACTTAGAAGGCTACACCTTC.